Listed below are T cell receptor beta chains from one sample, sequenced in a study of naive and memory T cell subsets. TCRdb fed the 5' RACE reads into MiXCR, producing one record per CDR3 protein. The table records about 48,000 distinct CDR3 sequences, approximately 4.5% of them present only once. These receptors were obtained from a female donor in good health. Both conserved end residues are part of each CDR3. The order of the fields is CDR3 DNA, CDR3 protein, clone size, D gene, V gene, J gene. The D gene is left open where the match is weak. Size is stated for part of the rows, as once, few or many counts, or as a class when the clone is expanded.

CDR3nt: TGCGCCAGCAGCCGATCCTACAATGAGCAGTTCTTC
CDR3aa: CASSRSYNEQFF
abundance: many
d_gene: .
v_gene: TRBV4-3
j_gene: TRBJ2-1

CDR3nt: TGTGCCAGCAGCTTACAACTCTCAGGAGGGGAGCAGTACTTC
CDR3aa: CASSLQLSGGEQYF
abundance: many
d_gene: .
v_gene: TRBV11-2
j_gene: TRBJ2-7

CDR3nt: TGCAGTGCTAGAGATCCCCGGACTAGCTGGGACATTCAGTACTTC
CDR3aa: CSARDPRTSWDIQYF
abundance: many
d_gene: TRBD2
v_gene: TRBV20-1
j_gene: TRBJ2-4

CDR3nt: TGTGCCAGCAGTAGGGGCACTGAAGCTTTCTTT
CDR3aa: CASSRGTEAFF
abundance: many
d_gene: .
v_gene: TRBV6-5
j_gene: TRBJ1-1

CDR3nt: TGTGCCAGCAGCTTAGGTCCGGTAGGGCTGAGTACCGGGGAGCTGTTTTTT
CDR3aa: CASSLGPVGLSTGELFF
abundance: many
d_gene: .
v_gene: TRBV7-2
j_gene: TRBJ2-2

CDR3nt: TGTGCCAGCAGCTTAGTGAGGGGGGAATTGAATGAGCAGTTCTTC
CDR3aa: CASSLVRGELNEQFF
abundance: few
d_gene: .
v_gene: TRBV7-8
j_gene: TRBJ2-1

CDR3nt: TGTGCCAGCAGCTTACGTCGAGAGACCCAGTACTTC
CDR3aa: CASSLRRETQYF
abundance: many
d_gene: .
v_gene: TRBV7-9
j_gene: TRBJ2-5

CDR3nt: TGTGCCAGCAGCTTGACAGGGCTCGCCTACAATGAGCAGTTCTTC
CDR3aa: CASSLTGLAYNEQFF
abundance: many
d_gene: TRBD1
v_gene: TRBV6-5
j_gene: TRBJ2-1

CDR3nt: TGTGCCAGCAGTTTAGGTAGCGGGAGGGCGAACACCGGGGAGCTGTTTTTT
CDR3aa: CASSLGSGRANTGELFF
abundance: many
d_gene: TRBD2
v_gene: TRBV12-3/TRBV12-4
j_gene: TRBJ2-2

CDR3nt: TGCGCCAGCAGCCCCCCCTCGGTAGCGGGATACAATGAGCAGTTCTTC
CDR3aa: CASSPPSVAGYNEQFF
abundance: .
d_gene: TRBD2
v_gene: TRBV5-1
j_gene: TRBJ2-1

CDR3nt: TGCAGCGTGCCCCCCGTTACAGGACTAAGCTCCTACAATGAGCAGTTCTTC
CDR3aa: CSVPPVTGLSSYNEQFF
abundance: many
d_gene: .
v_gene: TRBV29-1
j_gene: TRBJ2-1

CDR3nt: TGCAGTGCTCTCGGACAGGGAAAGACTGAAGCTTTCTTT
CDR3aa: CSALGQGKTEAFF
abundance: many
d_gene: TRBD1
v_gene: TRBV20-1
j_gene: TRBJ1-1

CDR3nt: TGTGCCAGCAGCCCGGGGCGGGAGAGGGGCAATGAGCAGTTCTTC
CDR3aa: CASSPGRERGNEQFF
abundance: .
d_gene: TRBD2
v_gene: TRBV7-2
j_gene: TRBJ2-1

CDR3nt: TGTGCCAGCAGCTGGCGACCGACCCCACAACGGCCAGATACGCAGTATTTT
CDR3aa: CASSWRPTPQRPDTQYF
abundance: many
d_gene: .
v_gene: TRBV7-9
j_gene: TRBJ2-3

CDR3nt: TGCAGTGCTAGAGTCGTCAACAGGGGGAACACTGAAGCTTTCTTT
CDR3aa: CSARVVNRGNTEAFF
abundance: many
d_gene: TRBD1
v_gene: TRBV20-1
j_gene: TRBJ1-1

CDR3nt: TGCAGTGCAGAACTTGGGAACACTGAAGCTTTCTTT
CDR3aa: CSAELGNTEAFF
abundance: many
d_gene: .
v_gene: TRBV20-1
j_gene: TRBJ1-1

CDR3nt: TGTGCCACCAGTGACCGCGGACTAGCGGGACTCAATGAGCAGTTCTTC
CDR3aa: CATSDRGLAGLNEQFF
abundance: many
d_gene: TRBD2
v_gene: TRBV24-1
j_gene: TRBJ2-1

CDR3nt: TGTGCCATCGGGGGACGACAAGAGACCCAGTACTTC
CDR3aa: CAIGGRQETQYF
abundance: many
d_gene: .
v_gene: TRBV10-3
j_gene: TRBJ2-5

CDR3nt: TGTGCCAGCAGTGAAGGGGGGGTGGGGGAAGAGACCCAGTACTTC
CDR3aa: CASSEGGVGEETQYF
abundance: many
d_gene: .
v_gene: TRBV2
j_gene: TRBJ2-5

CDR3nt: TGCAGCGTTGACGGGGGCGCCTACAATGAGCAGTTCTTC
CDR3aa: CSVDGGAYNEQFF
abundance: many
d_gene: .
v_gene: TRBV29-1
j_gene: TRBJ2-1

CDR3nt: TGTGCCAGCAGAGCGCAGGGGAACACCGGGGAGCTGTTTTTT
CDR3aa: CASRAQGNTGELFF
abundance: .
d_gene: .
v_gene: TRBV12-3/TRBV12-4
j_gene: TRBJ2-2

CDR3nt: TGTGCCAGCAGGGGGACAGATACCTACGAGCAGTACTTC
CDR3aa: CASRGTDTYEQYF
abundance: many
d_gene: TRBD1
v_gene: TRBV7-9
j_gene: TRBJ2-7

CDR3nt: TGTGCCAGCAGTTACGGGGGGGCCCCGATGGAGGATACGCAGTATTTT
CDR3aa: CASSYGGAPMEDTQYF
abundance: many
d_gene: .
v_gene: TRBV6-2/TRBV6-3
j_gene: TRBJ2-3

CDR3nt: TGTGCCAGCAGCTTAGGCAGCGGGAGTAACACAGATACGCAGTATTTT
CDR3aa: CASSLGSGSNTDTQYF
abundance: many
d_gene: TRBD2
v_gene: TRBV7-9
j_gene: TRBJ2-3

CDR3nt: TGTGCCAGCGTCAGCGGGACTCGTCAGTACGAGCAGTACTTC
CDR3aa: CASVSGTRQYEQYF
abundance: .
d_gene: TRBD2
v_gene: TRBV7-2
j_gene: TRBJ2-7

CDR3nt: TGTGCCAGCAGTCCGAGGATGAACACTGAAGCTTTCTTT
CDR3aa: CASSPRMNTEAFF
abundance: many
d_gene: .
v_gene: TRBV27
j_gene: TRBJ1-1

CDR3nt: TGCAGCGTCCGAGGGGGAACTGAAGCTTTCTTT
CDR3aa: CSVRGGTEAFF
abundance: many
d_gene: .
v_gene: TRBV29-1
j_gene: TRBJ1-1

CDR3nt: TGTGCCATCAGTGAGTCGATTAACGGCGAGCAGTACTTC
CDR3aa: CAISESINGEQYF
abundance: few
d_gene: .
v_gene: TRBV10-3
j_gene: TRBJ2-7

CDR3nt: TGTGCCAGCAGTATCAGGACAGGGCGGCAAGAGACCCAGTACTTC
CDR3aa: CASSIRTGRQETQYF
abundance: many
d_gene: TRBD1
v_gene: TRBV28
j_gene: TRBJ2-5

CDR3nt: TGTGCCAGCAGTTACCTCCCCTCCGGGAATCTCTACAATGAGCAGTTCTTC
CDR3aa: CASSYLPSGNLYNEQFF
abundance: many
d_gene: .
v_gene: TRBV6-2/TRBV6-3
j_gene: TRBJ2-1

CDR3nt: TGTGCCAGCGGCCAAGCCAATGCCTACGAGCAGTACTTC
CDR3aa: CASGQANAYEQYF
abundance: .
d_gene: .
v_gene: TRBV3-1
j_gene: TRBJ2-7

CDR3nt: TGTGCCATCAGGACGGACAGCTCCTACGAGCAGTACTTC
CDR3aa: CAIRTDSSYEQYF
abundance: many
d_gene: .
v_gene: TRBV10-3
j_gene: TRBJ2-7

CDR3nt: TGTGCCAGCAGCCAAAGGGGAACAGGGGTTTTCACCGGGGAGCTGTTTTTT
CDR3aa: CASSQRGTGVFTGELFF
abundance: few
d_gene: TRBD1
v_gene: TRBV3-1
j_gene: TRBJ2-2